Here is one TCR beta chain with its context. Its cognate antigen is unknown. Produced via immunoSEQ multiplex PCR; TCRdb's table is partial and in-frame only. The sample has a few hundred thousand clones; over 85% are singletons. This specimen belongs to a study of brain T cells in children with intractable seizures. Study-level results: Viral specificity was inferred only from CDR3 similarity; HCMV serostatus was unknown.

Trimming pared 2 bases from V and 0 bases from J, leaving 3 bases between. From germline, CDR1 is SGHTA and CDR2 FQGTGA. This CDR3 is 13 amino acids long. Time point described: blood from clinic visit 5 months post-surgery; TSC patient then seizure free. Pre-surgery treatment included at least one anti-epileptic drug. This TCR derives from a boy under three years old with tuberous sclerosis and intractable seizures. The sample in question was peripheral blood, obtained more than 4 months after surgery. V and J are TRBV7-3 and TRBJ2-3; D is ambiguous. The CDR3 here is CASSLVSTDTQYF. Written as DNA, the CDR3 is TGTGCCAGCAGCTTAGTCAGCACAGATACGCAGTATTTT.